The 28 T cell receptor beta chains below come from one sample, sequenced in a study of T cells in Graves' hyperthyroidism and ophthalmopathy. From RNA transcripts, TCR beta CDR3 regions were amplified. HTBI primers were used for first-round RT-PCR of the TCR CDR3. TCRdb processed the multiplex PCR reads anew with MiXCR; each CDR3 protein has one entry. This sample has about 700,000 distinct CDR3 sequences, with 13% to 15% found just once. Sequenced: blood. These receptors were collected from a woman in her late teens or twenties with Graves' hyperthyroidism.

This clonotype was picked up many times. This chain connects TRBV7-2 to TRBJ2-7; 15 bases line up with TRBD2. The V and J ends lost 5 bases and 6 bases, in that order; junction bases with no gene match: 5. The CDR3 runs to 15 residues. Germline V gives CDR1 SGHTA, CDR2 FQGNSA. DNA for the CDR3: TGTGCCAGCAGCGAGGGACTAGCGGGAGGAGCCGAGCAGTACTTC. As protein: CASSEGLAGGAEQYF. Full variable domain (rest looked up from reference TRBV7-2 and TRBJ2-7): GAGVSQSPSNKVTEKGKDVELRCDPISGHTALYWYRQSLGQGLEFLIYFQGNSAPDKSGLPSDRFSAERTGGSVSTLTIQRTQQEDSAVYLCASSEGLAGGAEQYFGPGTRLTVT.

V and J are TRBV10-2 and TRBJ2-5, with D hard to call. The CDR3 loop spans 13 amino acids. Germline CDR1 is WSHSY and CDR2 is SAAADI. V lost 8 bases to trimming and J lost 1 base, with 11 bases between them. CDR3 bases: TGCGCCAGCCGAACGGCCAGCCAAGAGACCCAGTACTTC. Its protein product is CASRTASQETQYF.

V usage is TRBV13 and J usage is TRBJ2-5; tentative D call: TRBD1 (5 bases). The germline gives CDR1 PRHDT, CDR2 FYEKMQ (reference sequence). Trimming removed 0 bases at V and 2 bases at J, with 10 bases between. The CDR3 runs to 15 residues. CDR3 sequence reads: CASSLGQRQQETQYF. The CDR3 nucleotides read TGTGCCAGCAGCTTAGGCCAGCGACAGCAAGAGACCCAGTACTTC.

This clonotype was counted ten times or more. The chain links TRBV7-3 to TRBJ1-1; 7 bases line up with TRBD1. Trimming took 2 bases from V and 3 from J; bases not matched to a gene: 6. Germline V lookup: CDR1 SGHTA, CDR2 FQGTGA. The CDR3 totals 15 residues. For the CDR3, the DNA is TGTGCCAGCAGCTTACAGGGGGTGATCGACACTGAAGCTTTCTTT. As protein: CASSLQGVIDTEAFF.

Many counts were recorded for this clonotype. This rearrangement joins TRBV10-3 to TRBJ1-2, with no clear D. Germline V lookup: CDR1 ENHRY, CDR2 SYGVKD. V was cut by 6 bases and J by 4 bases, with 9 bases left in between. The CDR3 covers 12 residues. CDR3 DNA sequence: TGTGCCATCAGATCGGGCCTCTATGGCTACACCTTC. The encoded protein is CAIRSGLYGYTF.

This clonotype came up a few times. V is TRBV19 and J is TRBJ2-5; 16 nucleotides align to TRBD2. The CDR3 is 19 residues long. The germline CDR1 and CDR2 sequences are LNHDA and SQIVND (reference sequence). V gave up 7 bases and J gave up 1 base; unmatched junction bases: 12. Written as DNA, the CDR3 is TGTGCCAGTACCGCGTGGGGACTAGCGGGAGGGCGAACCCAAGAGACCCAGTACTTC. This gives the protein CASTAWGLAGGRTQETQYF. Full variable domain (outside the CDR3, taken from reference TRBV19 and TRBJ2-5): DGGITQSPKYLFRKEGQNVTLSCEQNLNHDAMYWYRQDPGQGLRLIYYSQIVNDFQKGDIAEGYSVSREKKESFPLTVTSAQKNPTAFYLCASTAWGLAGGRTQETQYFGPGTRLLVL.

The chain links TRBV7-9 to TRBJ2-6; D gene uncertain. This CDR3 is 21 amino acids long. CDR1 SEHNR and CDR2 FQNEAQ come from the germline V gene (reference sequence). V was cut by 4 bases and J by 0 bases, with 25 bases left in between. CDR3 nucleotide sequence: TGTGCCAGCAGCTCCCGCCGAGAGGTGGTAAGACAAGACTCTGGGGCCAACGTCCTGACTTTC. This translates into CASSSRREVVRQDSGANVLTF.

This clonotype turned up a few times. The V call is TRBV14, the J call TRBJ2-7; D possibly uses TRBD1 or TRBD2 (5 bases each). The V gene's germline CDR1 is SGHDN and CDR2 FVKESK. The CDR3 runs to 14 residues. The V end was cut by 3 bases, the J end by 4 bases, with 13 bases between. CDR3 protein: CASSHGTDGYEQYF. The CDR3 bases are TGTGCCAGCAGCCACGGGACGGACGGATACGAGCAGTACTTC.

CDR3 nucleotides: TGTGCCAGCAGCCAATCGGGATTCACAGATACGCAGTATTTT. Translated, it gives CASSQSGFTDTQYF. V and J are TRBV16 and TRBJ2-3; D gene ambiguous. Per the germline V gene, CDR1 is KGHSY and CDR2 is FQNENV. There are 14 residues in the CDR3. Trimming pared 0 bases from V and 2 bases from J, leaving 6 bases between.

This chain joins TRBV18 and TRBJ2-3, with TRBD2 identical over 10 bases. The germline V gene has CDR1 KGHSH and CDR2 LQKENI. The CDR3 is 18 amino acids. The trim removed 4 bases at V and 0 bases at J, leaving 10 bases unmatched. The CDR3: CASSQRSGRALSTDTQYF. CDR3 DNA sequence: TGTGCCAGCTCACAGCGGAGCGGGAGGGCCCTTAGCACAGATACGCAGTATTTT.

This clonotype was seen a few times. This chain uses TRBV2 with TRBJ1-4, with D unresolved. Germline CDR1 SNHLY, CDR2 FYNNEI. Deletions cut 6 bases from V and 0 bases from J, with 17 bases between. This CDR3 is 17 amino acids long. The CDR3 DNA sequence: TGTGCCAGCAGGGGAAAACCTCAGGCTGCAACTAATGAAAAACTGTTTTTT. Protein: CASRGKPQAATNEKLFF. Complete variable domain (other parts from reference TRBV2 and TRBJ1-4): EPEVTQTPSHQVTQMGQEVILRCVPISNHLYFYWYRQILGQKVEFLVSFYNNEISEKSEIFDDQFSVERPDGSNFTLKIRSTKLEDSAMYFCASRGKPQAATNEKLFFGSGTQLSVL.

The J gene is TRBJ1-1, the V gene TRBV6-1, with D uncertain. Trimming cost V 5 bases and J 1 base, with 11 bases left between them. This CDR3 region has 14 residues. The germline gives CDR1 MNHNS, CDR2 SASEGT. The CDR3 loop is CASSHDGKNTEAFF. In DNA form, the CDR3 reads TGTGCCAGCAGTCACGACGGAAAGAACACTGAAGCTTTCTTT.

A few counts support this clonotype. The rearrangement links TRBV20-1 to TRBJ2-3, with D perhaps TRBD2 (6 bases). CDR1 is DFQATT and CDR2 is SNEGSKA in the germline V gene (reference sequence). The CDR3 extends over 15 amino acids. V was cut by 5 bases and J by 8 bases, with 23 bases left in between. In DNA, the CDR3 is TGCAGTGCTGTTTGGATAGGAGGGGAAGGGGTTACGCAGTATTTT. Its translation: CSAVWIGGEGVTQYF.

The V and J genes are TRBV6-1 and TRBJ2-7; the D is unclear. The germline CDR1 and CDR2 sequences are MNHNS and SASEGT. CDR3 length: 15 amino acids. The ends were cut back, 7 bases at V and 0 bases at J, with 16 bases in the middle. The CDR3 loop is CASTADWSSSYEQYF. The CDR3 coding sequence is TGTGCCAGCACCGCAGACTGGTCCAGCTCCTACGAGCAGTACTTC.

In its sample, this clonotype was seen many times. The rearrangement links TRBV24-1 to TRBJ2-5; 7 bases fit TRBD1. The CDR3 is 18 amino acids. The germline CDR1 and CDR2 sequences are KGHDR and SFDVKD. V was pared by 2 bases and J by 4 bases, with 15 bases of the junction left unmatched. The CDR3 DNA follows: TGTGCCACCAGTGATTCCTATCCGACAGGGTTGGCGGGAGAGACCCAGTACTTC. Translated: CATSDSYPTGLAGETQYF.

The chain couples TRBV4-3 to TRBJ1-2, with D possibly being TRBD1 (5 bases). CDR3 size: 17 residues. Germline V gene sequence: CDR1 LGHNA, CDR2 YSLEER. Trimming removed 0 bases at V and 6 bases at J, with 20 bases between. CDR3 residues: CASSQDPRGRGRNGYTF. CDR3 nucleotides: TGCGCCAGCAGCCAAGATCCCAGAGGTAGGGGTCGAAATGGCTACACCTTC.

Remarks on this clonotype: This may stem from a read error, because a much larger clone lies one nucleotide away. This chain connects TRBV27 to TRBJ2-7, with a tentative D call TRBD2 (6 bases). The DNA end is a closer match to TRBJ2-1, so the J assignment may be wrong. The CDR3 sequence is 15 residues long. Germline CDR1 reads MNHEY; CDR2 reads SMNVEV (reference sequence). The CDR3 here is CASSADQAGLYEQFF. For the CDR3, the DNA is TGTGCCAGCAGTGCCGACCAAGCGGGTTTGTACGAGCAGTTCTTC.

This clonotype was detected ten times or more. V and J are TRBV18 and TRBJ2-3; 10 bases match TRBD2. CDR1 is KGHSH, CDR2 LQKENI, per germline. The CDR3 runs to 16 residues. V dropped 6 bases and J dropped 4; count of bases not matched to a gene: 10. CDR3 loop: CASSPTSGTTADTQYF. CDR3 nucleotides: TGTGCCAGCTCGCCCACTAGCGGGACGACCGCAGATACGCAGTATTTT.

The table lists this clonotype with many counts. V gene TRBV12-3 or TRBV12-4 combines with J gene TRBJ2-7, with no clear D. There are 13 residues in the CDR3. V was clipped by 0 bases and J by 6 bases, with 9 bases between them. The CDR3 reads CASSLALGLEQYF. CDR3 bases: TGTGCCAGCAGTTTAGCGCTGGGCCTCGAGCAGTACTTC.

The chain recombines TRBV29-1 with TRBJ2-5; TRBD1 matches 8 bases. There are 15 residues in the CDR3. Germline trimming cut 7 bases from V and 5 bases from J; bases unmatched to any gene: 15. CDR1 and CDR2 (germline): SQVTM, ANQGSEA. The CDR3 here is CSATPGGARTETQYF. The CDR3 nucleotides are TGCAGCGCTACCCCAGGGGGCGCGCGAACGGAGACCCAGTACTTC.

This clonotype was detected many times. V and J are TRBV7-9 and TRBJ2-1; TRBD2 matches at 11 bases. The CDR3 extends over 20 amino acids. Germline V gives CDR1 SEHNR, CDR2 FQNEAQ (reference sequence). The V and J ends lost 0 bases and 7 bases, in that order; junction bases with no gene match: 17. The CDR3 DNA follows: TGTGCCAGCAGCTTAGCCCTGGTAGCGGGAGGGCCAGGAGGGGCTAATGAGCAGTTCTTC. This sequence encodes CASSLALVAGGPGGANEQFF.

The sample holds many counts of this clonotype. The CDR3, as DNA: TGTGCCATCAGTCCTAGCGGGGAGGGCGATGAGCAGTTCTTC. Translation: CAISPSGEGDEQFF. This chain joins TRBV10-3 and TRBJ2-1, with 9 bases identical to TRBD2. The ends lost 5 bases at V and 8 bases at J; junction bases unmatched: 7. The CDR3 has 14 residues. Germline CDR1 and CDR2: ENHRY and SYGVKD.

This clonotype was picked up many times. The chain links TRBV28 to TRBJ2-3; 8 nucleotides agree with TRBD1. The germline V gene has CDR1 MDHEN and CDR2 SYDVKM. The junction had 6 bases not matched to a gene; V was cut back by 7 bases and J by 6 bases. This CDR3 is built from 13 residues. CDR3 nucleotide sequence: TGTGCCAGCAAGCCAGGGGGCTGGGATACGCAGTATTTT. Amino acid sequence: CASKPGGWDTQYF.

This clonotype was observed many times. The chain recombines TRBV28 with TRBJ2-7; TRBD1 agrees at 9 bases. V trimming: 5 bases; J trimming: 3 bases; junction bases outside the gene matches: 5. Germline-derived CDR1 and CDR2 are MDHEN and SYDVKM. The CDR3 consists of 14 residues. The CDR3 DNA is TGTGCCAGCAGTCGGAGACAGGGGGTCTACGAGCAGTACTTC. This translates into CASSRRQGVYEQYF. Variable domain in full (rest from reference TRBV28 and TRBJ2-7): DVKVTQSSRYLVKRTGEKVFLECVQDMDHENMFWYRQDPGLGLRLIYFSYDVKMKEKGDIPEGYSVSREKKERFSLILESASTNQTSMYLCASSRRQGVYEQYFGPGTRLTVT.

This clonotype was recorded many times. This chain connects TRBV19 to TRBJ1-1; unclear D gene. The CDR3 is 13 amino acids. Trimming stripped 6 bases from V and 5 bases from J, with 13 bases between. Germline CDR1 is LNHDA and CDR2 is SQIVND (reference sequence). The CDR3 here is CASSIDRGTEAFF. CDR3 sequence (DNA): TGTGCCAGTAGCATCGACCGAGGGACTGAAGCTTTCTTT.

The chain has TRBV12-3 or TRBV12-4 and TRBJ2-5; tentative D call: TRBD2 (6 bases). The CDR3 runs to 18 residues. The ends were cut back, 1 base at V and 6 bases at J, with 24 bases in the middle. In nucleotides, the CDR3 is TGTGCCAGCAGTTTAGATTCAGACCGGGCCCCCGGGGGACAGACCCAGTACTTC. Translated, it gives CASSLDSDRAPGGQTQYF.

Many counts were recorded for this clonotype. The chain joins TRBV20-1 to TRBJ2-3; no clear D gene. The CDR3 totals 10 residues. The V gene's germline CDR1 is DFQATT and CDR2 SNEGSKA (reference sequence). In nucleotides, the CDR3 is TGCAGCGACAGCACAGATACGCAGTATTTT. Its protein is CSDSTDTQYF.

At least ten counts were recorded for this clonotype. The chain couples TRBV6-2 or TRBV6-3 to TRBJ2-3; 10 bases line up with TRBD2. The CDR3 runs 15 residues. Germline loops: CDR1 MNHEY, CDR2 SVGEGT. The V gene end was trimmed by 3 bases and the J gene end by 4 bases; junction bases not matched to a gene: 4. CDR3 loop: CASSYKGLAADTQYF. CDR3 bases: TGTGCCAGCAGTTATAAAGGACTAGCGGCAGATACGCAGTATTTT.